The 15 T cell receptor beta chains reported below all come from one sample, sequenced in a study of blood T cell repertoires in COVID-19. The protocol was immunoSEQ multiplex PCR, while the TCRdb copy is restricted to in-frame clones and leaves out a portion. The top ten hold roughly 25% of the sample, which has about 190,000 clones, about 88% seen once. Sample: PBMCs or T cells enriched from blood (not recorded which). Receptor source: a woman in her thirties or forties in a cohort exposed to, infected with or recovered from COVID-19 (not recorded which).

V and J are TRBV4-3 and TRBJ2-7, with 8 bases lining up with TRBD1. The CDR3 totals 17 residues. With 1 base clipped from V and 4 bases from J, the junction kept 12 bases outside the gene matches. Germline V CDR1 and CDR2: LGHNA, YSLEER. The CDR3 DNA reads TGCGCCAGCAGCCAAGGCCCCGGACAGGGTGGGGTGTACGAGCAGTACTTC. Translated: CASSQGPGQGGVYEQYF.

This chain joins TRBV13 and TRBJ1-1; D is ambiguous. V was trimmed by 5 bases and J by 5 bases, leaving 15 bases between them. This CDR3 contains 14 residues. The germline V gene has CDR1 PRHDT and CDR2 FYEKMQ (reference sequence). CDR3 nucleotide sequence: TGTGCCAGCAGCCCCGCGGCTGCGGGTACTGAAGCTTTCTTT. Amino acids: CASSPAAAGTEAFF.

The V call is TRBV7-2, the J call TRBJ2-3; D possibly corresponds to TRBD1 (9 bases). Trimming removed 2 bases from V and 0 bases from J, with 21 bases in between. The CDR3 totals 19 residues. The germline V gene has CDR1 SGHTA and CDR2 FQGNSA. CDR3 coding DNA: TGTGCCAGCAGCTTAAAGCGGGGGACAGGGTACCCTAGCACAGATACGCAGTATTTT. It specifies CASSLKRGTGYPSTDTQYF.

The chain uses TRBV19 and TRBJ1-2; no clear D. Germline-derived CDR1 and CDR2 are LNHDA and SQIVND (reference sequence). CDR3 size: 15 residues. V gave up 4 bases and J gave up 7 bases, with 19 bases separating them. The CDR3 protein is CASSTRRSGDRGYTF. CDR3 coding DNA: TGTGCCAGTAGTACCCGTCGCAGCGGGGATCGTGGCTACACCTTC.

The chain couples TRBV29-1 to TRBJ1-2; possibly TRBD1 for D (6 bases). V was pared by 5 bases and J by 0 bases, with 10 bases between. Per germline, CDR1 SQVTM and CDR2 ANQGSEA. The CDR3 contains 13 residues. Here the CDR3 DNA reads TGCAGCGTTAGGGGGGGAACTAACTATGGCTACACCTTC. The encoded protein is CSVRGGTNYGYTF. The complete variable domain, with remaining parts taken from reference TRBV29-1 and TRBJ1-2, reads SAVISQKPSRDICQRGTSLTIQCQVDSQVTMMFWYRQQPGQSLTLIATANQGSEATYESGFVIDKFPISRPNLTFSTLTVSNMSPEDSSIYLCSVRGGTNYGYTFGSGTRLTVV.

V and J are TRBV29-1 and TRBJ2-1; TRBD2 aligns across 11 bases. The CDR3 is 13 residues long. The germline V gene has CDR1 SQVTM and CDR2 ANQGSEA. The V segment lost 6 bases and the J segment 6 bases; nucleotides outside the gene matches: 4. CDR3 sequence (DNA): TGCAGCGTGGGGGGACTAGCGGTCAATGAGCAGTTCTTC. It translates to CSVGGLAVNEQFF.

This clone was seen once. The V call is TRBV11-2, the J call TRBJ2-1; 13 bases map to TRBD2. Germline values: CDR1 SGHAT, CDR2 FQNNGV. The CDR3 runs 17 residues. V lost 0 bases and J lost 10; bases outside the gene matches: 9. The CDR3 loop reads CASSLETGTSGKREQFF. The DNA of the CDR3 is TGTGCCAGCAGCTTAGAGACCGGGACTAGCGGGAAGCGAGAGCAGTTCTTC.

CDR3 sequence (DNA): TGCGCCAGCAGCCGTGGACAGAACCAAGAGACCCAGTACTTC. Its translation is CASSRGQNQETQYF. J is TRBJ2-5 and V is TRBV5-1; the D gene is possibly TRBD1 (6 bases). CDR3 length: 14 amino acids. The germline CDR1 and CDR2 sequences are SGHRS and YFSETQ. The ends were cut back, 4 bases at V and 0 bases at J, with 10 bases in the middle.

V usage is TRBV6-5 and J usage is TRBJ1-2; possible D gene TRBD1, 5 bases. V lost 10 bases, J lost 4 bases, and 13 bases lay in between. This CDR3 spans 12 amino acids. Germline lookup yields CDR1 MNHEY and CDR2 SVGAGI. CDR3 amino acids: CATQGGVYGYTF. The CDR3 DNA sequence: TGTGCCACCCAGGGAGGGGTCTATGGCTACACCTTC.

This chain uses TRBV7-9 with TRBJ1-1; possibly TRBD1 for D (5 bases). Trimming shortened V by 5 bases and J by 6 bases, and 13 bases separated the two germline ends. CDR1 SEHNR and CDR2 FQNEAQ come from the germline V gene (reference sequence). CDR3 size: 13 residues. The CDR3 sequence: CASSPQGRAEAFF. The CDR3 DNA is TGTGCCAGCAGCCCTCAGGGAAGGGCTGAAGCTTTCTTT.

This clone was detected once. The chain links TRBV4-1 to TRBJ1-6, with D possibly TRBD1 on 6 matching bases. Germline-derived CDR1 and CDR2 are MGHRA and YSYEKL. The CDR3 is 14 amino acids. V lost 8 bases, J lost 6 bases, and 14 bases lay in between. The CDR3 sequence: CASDRQVINSPLHF. CDR3 DNA: TGCGCCAGCGATCGACAGGTGATTAATTCACCCCTCCACTTT.

This chain uses TRBV10-2 with TRBJ1-1; 7 nucleotides line up with TRBD1. CDR3 length: 16 amino acids. J gave up 3 bases and V 1 base, and 8 bases lay outside the gene matches. Germline lookup yields CDR1 WSHSY and CDR2 SAAADI. DNA of the CDR3: TGCGCCAGCAGTGAGTTAAGAGGGGGCAGGGACACTGAAGCTTTCTTT. Translated, it gives CASSELRGGRDTEAFF.

V gene TRBV5-5 combines with J gene TRBJ2-5, with D possibly matching TRBD2 (5 bases). There are 13 residues in the CDR3. Germline V gene sequence: CDR1 SGHKS, CDR2 YYEKEE (reference sequence). The V gene lost 2 bases and the J gene lost 2 bases, with 7 bases spanning the gap. The CDR3 spells CASSFPGQETQYF. CDR3 in DNA: TGTGCCAGCAGCTTCCCGGGGCAAGAGACCCAGTACTTC.

A few counts support this clone. The chain uses TRBV5-1 and TRBJ1-5, with TRBD1 identical over 7 bases. The ends lost 4 bases at V and 2 bases at J; junction bases unmatched: 6. This CDR3 spans 15 amino acids. Germline V lookup: CDR1 SGHRS, CDR2 YFSETQ. CDR3 DNA sequence: TGCGCCAGCAGCCCAGACGGACAGGGCAATCAGCCCCAGCATTTT. Encoded protein: CASSPDGQGNQPQHF.

The J gene is TRBJ2-2, the V gene TRBV14, with 8 bases identical to TRBD2. The CDR3 is made up of 16 amino acids. Trimming cost V 4 bases and J 0 bases; bases outside gene matches: 4. Germline CDR1 reads SGHDN; CDR2 reads FVKESK. The CDR3 DNA reads TGTGCCAGCAGCCGTGTAGCGGGGCCGAACACCGGGGAGCTGTTTTTT. Translation: CASSRVAGPNTGELFF.